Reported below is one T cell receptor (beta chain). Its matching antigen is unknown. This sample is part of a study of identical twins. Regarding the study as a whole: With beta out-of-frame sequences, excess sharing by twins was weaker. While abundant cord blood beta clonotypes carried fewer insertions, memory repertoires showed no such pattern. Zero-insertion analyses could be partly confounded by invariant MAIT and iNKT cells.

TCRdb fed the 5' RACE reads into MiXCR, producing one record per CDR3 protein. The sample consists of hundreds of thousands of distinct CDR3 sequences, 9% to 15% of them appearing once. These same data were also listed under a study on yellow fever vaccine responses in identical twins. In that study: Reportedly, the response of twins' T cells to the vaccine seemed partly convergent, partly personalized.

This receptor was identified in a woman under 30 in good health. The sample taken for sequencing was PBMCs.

The CDR3 DNA is TGTGCCAGCAGCCCTAAAGCCGGGGGGGCTATCGGTGGCTACACCTTC. Amino acids: CASSPKAGGAIGGYTF. The chain employs TRBV7-6 and TRBJ1-2; TRBD1 might be the D (6 bases). V was trimmed by 5 bases and J by 7 bases, leaving 23 bases between them. Germline V CDR1 and CDR2: SGHVS, FNYEAQ. This CDR3 has 16 residues.